The 19 T cell receptor beta chains listed next were all sequenced from one sample in a study of identical twins. TCRdb re-called the 5' RACE reads through MiXCR, storing one row per CDR3 protein. The sample lists 1.5 million or so distinct CDR3 sequences; less than 35% were seen once. Material for sequencing was cord blood. The receptors shown here come from a newborn girl in good health.

This chain joins TRBV10-3 and TRBJ1-5; D is unclear. Per germline, CDR1 ENHRY and CDR2 SYGVKD. Between the trimmed V and J ends, which lost 4 bases and 2 bases, there was a span of 6 bases. This CDR3 contains 13 residues. CDR3 amino acids: CAISGWGNQPQHF. Written as DNA, the CDR3 is TGTGCCATCAGTGGATGGGGCAATCAGCCCCAGCATTTT.

The sample holds many counts of this clonotype. The CDR3 here is CASSLSDRRRGYNEQFF. The CDR3 nucleotides read TGTGCCAGCAGCCTTTCGGACCGGCGGCGGGGATACAATGAGCAGTTCTTC. This chain uses TRBV4-2 with TRBJ2-1; possibly TRBD2 for D (6 bases). The CDR3 runs to 17 residues. The V end was cut by 4 bases, the J end by 4 bases, with 20 bases between. Germline assignment: CDR1 LGHNA and CDR2 YNFKEQ.

This clonotype turned up a few times. At one end, the junction sequence differs from germline, possibly due to a read error. This sequence joins TRBV12-3 or TRBV12-4 and TRBJ2-1, with a weak D call TRBD1 (6 bases). The CDR3 extends over 11 amino acids. CDR3 protein: CAGSFDRKQFF. CDR3 sequence (DNA): TGTGCCGGCAGTTTCGACAGGAAACAGTTCTTC.

The chain joins TRBV3-1 to TRBJ1-2; a weak D match, TRBD1 (5 bases). There are 15 residues in the CDR3. CDR1 is LGHDT and CDR2 is YNNKEL in the germline V gene (reference sequence). V lost 0 bases, J lost 4 bases, and 12 bases lay in between. The chain's CDR3 is CASSQDSGGGYGYTF. In DNA, the CDR3 is TGTGCCAGCAGCCAAGATTCCGGGGGGGGCTATGGCTACACCTTC. Supplemented by reference TRBV3-1 and TRBJ1-2, the full variable domain reads DTAVSQTPKYLVTQMGNDKSIKCEQNLGHDTMYWYKQDSKKFLKIMFSYNNKELIINETVPNRFSPKSPDKAHLNLHINSLELGDSAVYFCASSQDSGGGYGYTFGSGTRLTVV.

The chain employs TRBV12-3 or TRBV12-4 and TRBJ2-3; TRBD2 is a possible D gene (6 bases). The CDR3 loop spans 15 amino acids. Trimming took 7 bases from V and 4 from J, leaving 18 bases between them. DNA for the CDR3: TGTGCCAGCAAGAAGGTAGCGGAACTCGCAGATACGCAGTATTTT. Translated, it gives CASKKVAELADTQYF.

The table lists this clonotype with a few counts. V is TRBV24-1 and J is TRBJ2-3, with D possibly TRBD2 on 7 matching bases. There are 15 residues in the CDR3. Germline CDR1 KGHDR, CDR2 SFDVKD. Trimming removed 1 base at V and 4 bases at J, with 11 bases between. In nucleotides, the CDR3 is TGTGCCACCAGTGATTTAGGGGGGGGCGCAGATACGCAGTATTTT. Translating gives CATSDLGGGADTQYF.

This rearrangement joins TRBV9 to TRBJ1-3; D is possibly TRBD1 (5 bases). In germline, CDR1 is SGDLS, CDR2 YYNGEE. This CDR3 region has 15 residues. V lost 0 bases and J 0 bases, leaving 7 bases between the germline ends. The CDR3 region has the DNA TGTGCCAGCAGCGTAGACAGGTACTCTGGAAACACCATATATTTT. This encodes CASSVDRYSGNTIYF.

This clonotype turned up a few times. This CDR3 is CASSEPPGGIPGMNTEAFF. DNA of the CDR3: TGTGCCAGCAGTGAACCCCCGGGGGGGATCCCGGGGATGAACACTGAAGCTTTCTTT. The chain employs TRBV25-1 and TRBJ1-1; TRBD1 might be the D (5 bases). The CDR3 totals 19 residues. Between the trimmed V and J ends, which lost 2 bases and 0 bases, there was a span of 22 bases. The V gene's germline CDR1 is MGHDK and CDR2 SYGVNS.

This CDR3 reads CASSVPERGASTDTQYF. In DNA, the CDR3 is TGTGCCAGCAGCGTTCCGGAGCGGGGGGCCAGCACAGATACGCAGTATTTT. This rearrangement joins TRBV2 to TRBJ2-3, with TRBD2 matching over 9 bases. Looked up from germline, CDR1 is SNHLY and CDR2 is FYNNEI. V shed 6 bases, J shed 0 bases, and the junction held 10 bases outside the gene matches. This CDR3 is 17 amino acids long.

The J gene is TRBJ1-2, the V gene TRBV10-3; D not resolved. V was shortened by 0 bases and J by 0 bases, with 11 bases between the two germline ends. Germline loops: CDR1 ENHRY, CDR2 SYGVKD. The CDR3 loop spans 16 amino acids. The CDR3 coding sequence is TGTGCCATCAGTGAGTCGGGGTATAAGGCTAACTATGGCTACACCTTC. This sequence encodes CAISESGYKANYGYTF.

The rearrangement links TRBV29-1 to TRBJ2-3, with 8 bases that match TRBD2. The germline V gene encodes CDR1 SQVTM and CDR2 ANQGSEA. V dropped 0 bases and J dropped 1; count of bases not matched to a gene: 9. CDR3 length: 17 amino acids. CDR3 DNA sequence: TGCAGCGTTGAAGATCTCGGCGGGGGGTGGGGCACAGATACGCAGTATTTT. It encodes CSVEDLGGGWGTDTQYF.

In its sample, this clonotype was seen a few times. The chain has TRBV6-6 and TRBJ1-1; no reliable D call. CDR1 is MNHNY, CDR2 SVGAGI, per germline (reference sequence). V was cut by 0 bases and J by 3 bases, with 11 bases left in between. The CDR3 runs to 15 residues. The CDR3 here is CASSYSSGKDTEAFF. Written as DNA, the CDR3 is TGTGCCAGCAGTTACTCGTCGGGGAAAGACACTGAAGCTTTCTTT.

The V gene is TRBV20-1, the J gene TRBJ2-3, with D hard to call. V was pared by 5 bases and J by 5 bases, with 8 bases between. This CDR3 spans 11 amino acids. CDR1 is DFQATT and CDR2 is SNEGSKA in the germline V gene (reference sequence). Here the CDR3 DNA reads TGCAGTGCTCATTACATAGATACGCAGTATTTT. Translation: CSAHYIDTQYF.

The chain has TRBV7-2 and TRBJ2-3, with TRBD2 identical over 7 bases. The CDR3 spans 16 residues. Germline lookup yields CDR1 SGHTA and CDR2 FQGNSA. With 5 bases clipped from V and 1 base from J, the junction kept 9 bases outside the gene matches. The CDR3 is CASSLRLASRTDTQYF. The CDR3 nucleotides are TGTGCCAGCAGCCTAAGACTAGCTTCTCGCACAGATACGCAGTATTTT.

The chain has TRBV6-5 and TRBJ1-2; 7 bases are a match to TRBD1. CDR1 and CDR2 (germline): MNHEY, SVGAGI. The CDR3 extends over 12 amino acids. Trimming cost V 10 bases and J 2 bases; bases outside gene matches: 4. The CDR3 nucleotides read TGTGCCACCCGGGGACAGAACTATGGCTACACCTTC. This codes for CATRGQNYGYTF.

V is TRBV4-1 and J is TRBJ2-7, with D perhaps matching TRBD2 (5 bases). Trimming shortened V by 0 bases and J by 3 bases, and 9 bases separated the two germline ends. Germline values: CDR1 MGHRA, CDR2 YSYEKL. The CDR3 is 14 residues long. CDR3 bases: TGCGCCAGCAGCCAAGATCGGACTTACTACGAGCAGTACTTC. As protein: CASSQDRTYYEQYF.

For this clonotype: A read error may produce the germline difference seen at one junction end. The chain recombines TRBV3-1 with TRBJ1-4; D may be TRBD1 (5 bases). There are 14 residues in the CDR3. The germline gives CDR1 LGHDT, CDR2 YNNKEL (reference sequence). The CDR3: CASGQATGPGKLFF. The CDR3 DNA reads as TGTGCCAGCGGCCAAGCAACAGGTCCAGGAAAACTGTTTTTT.

This clonotype was counted only a few times. An end of the junction does not agree with germline; a read error may underlie this. The chain carries TRBV5-6 and TRBJ2-7; D perhaps matches TRBD1 (5 bases). The germline gives CDR1 SGHDT, CDR2 YYEEEE. This CDR3 has 15 amino acids. The CDR3 spells CASGLVDSFSYEQYF. In nucleotides, the CDR3 is TGTGCCAGCGGCTTGGTAGACAGCTTCTCCTACGAGCAGTACTTC.

This clonotype was counted ten times or more. This chain uses TRBV3-1 with TRBJ2-1; D gene uncertain. Germline V gene sequence: CDR1 LGHDT, CDR2 YNNKEL (reference sequence). V lost 5 bases and J 7 bases, leaving 6 bases between the germline ends. The CDR3 extends over 11 amino acids. Here the CDR3 DNA reads TGTGCCAGCAGCATGGGGAATGAGCAGTTCTTC. It codes for CASSMGNEQFF.